A selection of T cell receptor beta chains follows, all from one sample in a study of T cells after yellow fever vaccination. TCRdb processed the 5' RACE reads anew with MiXCR; each CDR3 protein has one entry. The sample yields about 170,000 distinct CDR3 sequences, approximately 6.2% seen once. This material consisted of CD4+ T cells sorted from PBMCs, taken on the day of the first yellow fever vaccination. These receptors were collected from a man aged 18 to 29 who received the YFV17D yellow fever vaccine. Each CDR3 is given with its conserved first and last residue. Each record gives: J gene, clone size, D gene, V gene, CDR3 DNA, CDR3 protein. D genes are given only for firm matches. For some rows the clone size is stated as once, few or many, or as a class when expanded; others skip it.

>TRBJ2-2|few|TRBD2|TRBV4-2
TGTGCCAGCAGTACTAGCGGGGGGGCCCACGGGGAGCTGTTTTTT
CASSTSGGAHGELFF
>TRBJ1-2|NA|NA|TRBV5-1
TGCGCCAGCAGCCCGAGAGCAGGTGCCCCTTCCTATGGCTACACCTTC
CASSPRAGAPSYGYTF
>TRBJ1-1|NA|NA|TRBV5-6
TGTGCCAGGAGCTCAGGGCGGAACACTGAAGCTTTCTTT
CARSSGRNTEAFF
>TRBJ1-4|many|NA|TRBV20-1
TGCAGTGCTGAAGACAGGCGGAATGAAAAACTGTTTTTT
CSAEDRRNEKLFF
>TRBJ1-1|NA|NA|TRBV5-1
TGCGCCAGCAGCTTGCGCGGTGTGGACACTGAAGCTTTCTTT
CASSLRGVDTEAFF
>TRBJ2-3|NA|NA|TRBV5-1
TGCGCCAGCAGTCCTAGAATAGAGGGAGATACGCAGTATTTT
CASSPRIEGDTQYF
>TRBJ2-3|many|NA|TRBV19
TGTGCCAGTAGTATAGAGCGCAGATTCACAGATACGCAGTATTTT
CASSIERRFTDTQYF
>TRBJ1-2|NA|NA|TRBV4-1
TGCGCCAGCAGCCAAGAAGACGGGCGCGGCTACACCTTC
CASSQEDGRGYTF
>TRBJ1-5|NA|NA|TRBV10-3
TGTGCCATCAGTGAAGGCAGTTATCAGCCCCAGCATTTT
CAISEGSYQPQHF
>TRBJ2-7|few|NA|TRBV14
TGTGCCAGCCTTTCCGGGACGCGCCTATACGAGCAGTACTTC
CASLSGTRLYEQYF
>TRBJ2-5|NA|NA|TRBV5-5
TGTGCCAGCAGCGGCGGGCTCTTCCAAGAGACCCAGTACTTC
CASSGGLFQETQYF
>TRBJ2-2|NA|TRBD2|TRBV7-8
TGTGCCAGCACCCAGCGGGGGGCCGGGGCCGGGGAGCTGTTTTTT
CASTQRGAGAGELFF
>TRBJ2-7|few|TRBD2|TRBV7-2
TGTGCCAGCAGCCGGAGCGGGGGGGTGATCTCCTACGAGCAGTACTTC
CASSRSGGVISYEQYF
>TRBJ2-1|many|TRBD2|TRBV4-3
TGCGCCAGCAGCCGTAGCGGGGACAATGAGCAGTTCTTC
CASSRSGDNEQFF
>TRBJ1-4|few|NA|TRBV11-2
TGTGCCAGCAGCTTGGAGAAAAAACTGTTTTTT
CASSLEKKLFF
>TRBJ2-6|NA|NA|TRBV20-1
TGCAGTGCTAGGTCCGGCTCCTCTGGGGCCAACGTCCTGACTTTC
CSARSGSSGANVLTF
>TRBJ2-7|few|NA|TRBV2
TGTGCCAGCAGGTTTTTAACGGGGGAAAGCTCCTACGAGCAGTACTTC
CASRFLTGESSYEQYF
>TRBJ1-5|many|NA|TRBV6-1
TGTGCCAGCAGTAAACAGGTTCGCAATCAGCCCCAGCATTTT
CASSKQVRNQPQHF
>TRBJ2-5|few|NA|TRBV12-3/TRBV12-4
TGTGCCAGCAGTTCTCGGGACCTGCCGGACCAAGAGACCCAGTACTTC
CASSSRDLPDQETQYF
>TRBJ2-1|many|NA|TRBV20-1
TGCAGTGCGGACCGACGGCTCAATGAGCAGTTCTTC
CSADRRLNEQFF
>TRBJ2-7|few|NA|TRBV7-9
TGTGCCAGCAGCTTCCAGGTCTACGAGCAGTACTTC
CASSFQVYEQYF
>TRBJ2-1|few|NA|TRBV10-1
TGCGCCAGCAGTGACAGACTCGACAATGAGCAGTTCTTC
CASSDRLDNEQFF
>TRBJ2-5|many|NA|TRBV5-1
TGCGCCAGCAGTCGCGACCTGGAGGTGGAGACCCAGTACTTC
CASSRDLEVETQYF
>TRBJ2-5|NA|TRBD1|TRBV20-1
TGCAGTGCCAGGACGACAGGGGAGCATAAGACCCAGTACTTC
CSARTTGEHKTQYF
>TRBJ2-7|many|NA|TRBV5-1
TGCGCCAGCAGCCGCCTGGGGGGCGCGGACGAGCAGTACTTC
CASSRLGGADEQYF
>TRBJ2-3|many|TRBD2|TRBV5-1
TGCGCCAGCAGCTTGAACGGGGGGGACACAGATACGCAGTATTTT
CASSLNGGDTDTQYF
>TRBJ1-5|many|NA|TRBV6-1
TGTGCCAGCAGTGATACTCAGCCCCAGCATTTT
CASSDTQPQHF
>TRBJ2-5|many|NA|TRBV24-1
TGTGCCACCAGTGATGCGACAGGTTTTCAAGAGACCCAGTACTTC
CATSDATGFQETQYF
>TRBJ2-1|few|NA|TRBV20-1
TGCAGTGCCCGACTCCAAACAGGGAGAGACTACAATGAGCAGTTCTTC
CSARLQTGRDYNEQFF
>TRBJ1-5|many|NA|TRBV18
TGTGCCAGCTCACCGGGGGGGGGTCAGCCCCAGCATTTT
CASSPGGGQPQHF
>TRBJ1-4|many|TRBD1|TRBV11-2
TGTGCCAGCAGCCGCAGGGGGCGTGATGAAAAACTGTTTTTT
CASSRRGRDEKLFF
>TRBJ1-1|many|NA|TRBV5-1
TGCGCCAGCAGCTTGGCTGGTTCGGGACTGATGAACACTGAAGCTTTCTTT
CASSLAGSGLMNTEAFF
>TRBJ1-3|many|NA|TRBV2
TGTGCCAGCAGCGAGGACGCGTTCACTGGAAACACCATATATTTT
CASSEDAFTGNTIYF
>TRBJ2-1|many|NA|TRBV2
TGTGCCAGCAGTCCCCGCCTCGGGGATGAGCAGTTCTTC
CASSPRLGDEQFF
>TRBJ2-7|few|NA|TRBV10-3
TGTGCCATCAAAGGCCCAGACGGGACCTACGAGCAGTACTTC
CAIKGPDGTYEQYF
>TRBJ2-3|many|NA|TRBV9
TGTGCCAGCAGCAACGATAGGGGGGCTCTCCAGGCCACAGATACGCAGTATTTT
CASSNDRGALQATDTQYF
>TRBJ2-7|many|NA|TRBV27
TGTGCCAGCAGTTTCTCGGGGGAGCAGTACTTC
CASSFSGEQYF
>TRBJ2-2|many|TRBD2|TRBV4-2
TGTGCCAGCAGCCAAGAAGTTGGACTAGCGTCCACCGGGGAGCTGTTTTTT
CASSQEVGLASTGELFF
>TRBJ2-5|many|NA|TRBV7-6
TGTGCCAGCAGCTCACTTGAAAGGCAAGAGACCCAGTACTTC
CASSSLERQETQYF
>TRBJ1-2|many|TRBD1|TRBV7-2
TGTGCCAGCAGCCTCGACAGGGGGCTCTATGGCTACACCTTC
CASSLDRGLYGYTF
>TRBJ2-1|many|TRBD2|TRBV7-2
TGTGCCAGCAGCTTAAGTGGGACTAGCGGGGCCTACAATGAGCAGTTCTTC
CASSLSGTSGAYNEQFF
>TRBJ1-4|NA|NA|TRBV6-5
TGTGCCAGCAGTGATTCGAGGGGAGTAAAGGAAAAACTGTTTTTT
CASSDSRGVKEKLFF
>TRBJ1-2|few|TRBD1|TRBV4-1
TGCGCCAGCAGCCAAGTGGGACAGGGGAGGACCTTC
CASSQVGQGRTF
>TRBJ2-2|few|TRBD1|TRBV7-2
TGTGCCAGCAGTCAACAGGGGACCGGGGAGCTGTTTTTT
CASSQQGTGELFF
>TRBJ2-4|many|TRBD2|TRBV6-6
TGTGCCAGCAGCCCACGGGGGGACATTCAGTACTTC
CASSPRGDIQYF
>TRBJ2-7|many|NA|TRBV27
TGTGCCAGCAGTTTATCGTTCGGGGGCTACGAGCAGTACTTC
CASSLSFGGYEQYF
>TRBJ1-1|NA|NA|TRBV5-1
TGCGCCAGCAGCTTAAACGTTAACACTGAAGCTTTCTTT
CASSLNVNTEAFF
>TRBJ1-1|many|NA|TRBV19
TGTGCCAGTAGTCCCTCGGGGGGAGTGGTGGCGTACGGCACTGAAGCTTTCTTT
CASSPSGGVVAYGTEAFF
>TRBJ1-6|few|TRBD1|TRBV5-8
TGTGCCAGCAGCTCTCCAGGACAGGGATTAAATTCACCCCTCCACTTT
CASSSPGQGLNSPLHF
>TRBJ2-7|few|NA|TRBV7-2
TGTGCCAGCTCCACGTCTGGAGCGTCCTACGAGCAGTACTTC
CASSTSGASYEQYF